The rows below give T cell receptor beta chains drawn from one sample of a study of CD8 T cells in Susac syndrome. MiXCR was run by TCRdb on the immunoSEQ multiplex PCR reads, yielding one entry per CDR3 protein. The sample contains 140,000 or so distinct CDR3 sequences, more than 90% of which appear only once. Sequenced input: CD4+ T cells from PBMCs. These receptors were collected from a human donor with Susac syndrome. Each CDR3 is given with its conserved first and last residue. Fields, in order: D gene, J gene, V gene, clone size, CDR3 DNA, CDR3 protein. D genes are given only for firm matches. Only some rows state a clone size, as once, few, many or a class for expanded clones.

d_call: TRBD1
j_call: TRBJ1-2
v_call: TRBV9
clone_size: NA
cdr3_nt: TGTGCCAGCAGCCCCAGAGATGGGACAGGGGGCAACTATGGCTACACCTTC
cdr3_aa: CASSPRDGTGGNYGYTF

d_call: NA
j_call: TRBJ2-5
v_call: TRBV29-1
clone_size: NA
cdr3_nt: TGCAGCGTTGCGGGGCAAGAGACCCAGTACTTC
cdr3_aa: CSVAGQETQYF

d_call: NA
j_call: TRBJ2-2
v_call: TRBV6-6
clone_size: NA
cdr3_nt: TGTGCCAGCATTAAAGGGGAACACACCGGGGAGCTGTTTTTT
cdr3_aa: CASIKGEHTGELFF

d_call: TRBD2
j_call: TRBJ2-1
v_call: TRBV5-1
clone_size: NA
cdr3_nt: TGCGCCAGCAGCTGGACTAGCGGGAGAGGGGGTGGGGAGCAGTTCTTC
cdr3_aa: CASSWTSGRGGGEQFF

d_call: TRBD1
j_call: TRBJ1-2
v_call: TRBV18
clone_size: NA
cdr3_nt: TGTGCCAGCTCAGATCGACCGGGACAGTACTATGGCTACACCTTC
cdr3_aa: CASSDRPGQYYGYTF

d_call: NA
j_call: TRBJ1-1
v_call: TRBV2
clone_size: NA
cdr3_nt: TGTGCCAGCAGTGAAGACGCCACTGAAGCTTTCTTT
cdr3_aa: CASSEDATEAFF

d_call: NA
j_call: TRBJ1-1
v_call: TRBV6-5
clone_size: NA
cdr3_nt: TGTGCCAGCAGTGAGTTGCAGACTGAAGCTTTCTTT
cdr3_aa: CASSELQTEAFF

d_call: NA
j_call: TRBJ2-7
v_call: TRBV7-2
clone_size: NA
cdr3_nt: TGTGCCAGCAGCTTAAGGTCAGACTACGAGCAGTACTTC
cdr3_aa: CASSLRSDYEQYF

d_call: NA
j_call: TRBJ2-7
v_call: TRBV20-1
clone_size: NA
cdr3_nt: TGCAGTGCTCGTAATCCTCGGGATAACGGGGGCGAGCAGTACTTC
cdr3_aa: CSARNPRDNGGEQYF

d_call: TRBD2
j_call: TRBJ2-5
v_call: TRBV29-1
clone_size: NA
cdr3_nt: TGCAGCGTTGGGGGGACTAGCATCAAAGAGACCCAGTACTTC
cdr3_aa: CSVGGTSIKETQYF

d_call: NA
j_call: TRBJ1-5
v_call: TRBV5-1
clone_size: NA
cdr3_nt: TGCGCCAGCAGCTTGGATGGACAGAATCAGCCCCAGCATTTT
cdr3_aa: CASSLDGQNQPQHF

d_call: TRBD2
j_call: TRBJ2-7
v_call: TRBV6-6
clone_size: NA
cdr3_nt: TGTGCCAGCAGTTACCGAGCGGGAATATACGAGCAGTACTTC
cdr3_aa: CASSYRAGIYEQYF

d_call: TRBD2
j_call: TRBJ2-1
v_call: TRBV9
clone_size: NA
cdr3_nt: TGTGCCAGCAGCTCTACTAGCGGGGGGGTGTATGAGCAGTTCTTC
cdr3_aa: CASSSTSGGVYEQFF

d_call: TRBD1
j_call: TRBJ2-7
v_call: TRBV28
clone_size: NA
cdr3_nt: TGTGCCAGCAGTTCCGGACAGGGCCACGAGCAGTACTTC
cdr3_aa: CASSSGQGHEQYF

d_call: TRBD2
j_call: TRBJ2-3
v_call: TRBV9
clone_size: NA
cdr3_nt: TGTGCCAGCAGCGTAGTACTAGCGGGGGGCACGCAGTATTTT
cdr3_aa: CASSVVLAGGTQYF

d_call: NA
j_call: TRBJ2-7
v_call: TRBV3-1
clone_size: NA
cdr3_nt: TGTGCCAGCAGCCCATGGGACGGGGGCGAAACCTACGAGCAGTACTTC
cdr3_aa: CASSPWDGGETYEQYF

d_call: NA
j_call: TRBJ2-1
v_call: TRBV2
clone_size: NA
cdr3_nt: TGTGCCAGCAGCATTACAAATGAGCAGTTCTTC
cdr3_aa: CASSITNEQFF

d_call: TRBD2
j_call: TRBJ2-7
v_call: TRBV18
clone_size: once
cdr3_nt: TGTGCCAGCTCACTCAGGGAGGGGGAGCAGTACTTC
cdr3_aa: CASSLREGEQYF

d_call: NA
j_call: TRBJ1-6
v_call: TRBV2
clone_size: NA
cdr3_nt: TGTGCCAGCAGTGAATCGTTTCAGGGCAATTCACCCCTCCACTTT
cdr3_aa: CASSESFQGNSPLHF

d_call: NA
j_call: TRBJ1-3
v_call: TRBV20-1
clone_size: NA
cdr3_nt: TGCAGTGCGACGGGGGACGCATCTGGAAACACCATATATTTT
cdr3_aa: CSATGDASGNTIYF

d_call: TRBD1
j_call: TRBJ2-4
v_call: TRBV28
clone_size: NA
cdr3_nt: TGTGCCAGCAGCAGACAGGGGGCGTTGGTCAAAAACATTCAGTACTTC
cdr3_aa: CASSRQGALVKNIQYF

d_call: NA
j_call: TRBJ1-4
v_call: TRBV4-1
clone_size: NA
cdr3_nt: TGCGCCAGCAGCCAAGAAGTTGTGGGGTCGTGGAAACTGTTTTTT
cdr3_aa: CASSQEVVGSWKLFF

d_call: TRBD1
j_call: TRBJ1-6
v_call: TRBV12-5
clone_size: NA
cdr3_nt: TGTGCTAGTGGGGGACAGTCGGGGAACTATAATTCACCCCTCCACTTT
cdr3_aa: CASGGQSGNYNSPLHF

d_call: NA
j_call: TRBJ2-6
v_call: TRBV4-2
clone_size: NA
cdr3_nt: TGTGCCAGCAGCCAAGGTGACAGGCCCTCTGGGGCCAACGTCCTGACTTTC
cdr3_aa: CASSQGDRPSGANVLTF

d_call: NA
j_call: TRBJ2-5
v_call: TRBV13
clone_size: NA
cdr3_nt: TGTGCCAGCAGCCCGGCCCCAGTAGAGACCCAGTACTTC
cdr3_aa: CASSPAPVETQYF

d_call: NA
j_call: TRBJ1-4
v_call: TRBV18
clone_size: once
cdr3_nt: TGTGCCAGCTCCTTCGGGGGGAACGAAAAACTGTTTTTT
cdr3_aa: CASSFGGNEKLFF

d_call: NA
j_call: TRBJ2-6
v_call: TRBV28
clone_size: NA
cdr3_nt: TGTGCCAGCAGTTTAAACCTCCCCGTCCTGACTTTC
cdr3_aa: CASSLNLPVLTF

d_call: NA
j_call: TRBJ1-5
v_call: TRBV4-1
clone_size: NA
cdr3_nt: TGCGCCAGCAGCCAAGATTTAGGTCAGCCCCAGCATTTT
cdr3_aa: CASSQDLGQPQHF

d_call: NA
j_call: TRBJ1-2
v_call: TRBV20-1
clone_size: few
cdr3_nt: TGCAGTGCTCGAAGTTATGGCTACACCTTC
cdr3_aa: CSARSYGYTF